This T cell receptor (beta chain) originates from a study of cytomegalovirus exposure and HLA in healthy donors. PCR was performed using 60 Vbeta and 13 Jbeta primers. Assay: immunoSEQ multiplex PCR; the TCRdb copy retains only in-frame clones and omits some. Seen here are 200,000 to 250,000 clones, approximately 85% observed once, and the top ten hold 0.2% to 0.25%. J gave up 1 base and V 3 bases, and 5 bases lay outside the gene matches. Germline CDR1 is SEHNR and CDR2 is FQNEAQ (reference sequence). The CDR3 loop spans 15 amino acids. This receptor was identified in a girl aged 2-10 years in good health and CMV-seronegative. The chain combines TRBV7-9 with TRBJ2-5, with 7 bases fitting TRBD1. Source material: PBMCs. CDR3 protein: CASSFRGQIQETQYF. The CDR3 DNA sequence: TGTGCCAGCAGCTTTAGGGGGCAGATCCAAGAGACCCAGTACTTC.